The rows below give T cell receptor beta chains drawn from one sample of a study of shared T cell receptors in the human thymus. Data came from immunoSEQ multiplex PCR; TCRdb stores just in-frame clones and leaves some out. Here the sample spans about 380,000 clones, around 93% being singletons. The specimen was thymocytes. The receptors shown here come from a human donor. Each CDR3 is given with its conserved first and last residue. Fields, in order: J gene, D gene, clone size, V gene, CDR3 DNA, CDR3 protein. The D gene is left open where the match is weak. The size field is filled for only some rows; it gives once, few, many or a size class.

TRBJ1-4 TRBD1 . TRBV5-8 TGTGCCAGCAGCTTGGTTAGACAGGGGGCTAATGAAAAACTGTTTTTT CASSLVRQGANEKLFF
TRBJ1-1 . . TRBV7-9 TGTGCCAGCAGCTTAGACCGGAGGGGGGAGGAGAACACTGAAGCTTTCTTT CASSLDRRGEENTEAFF
TRBJ2-2 TRBD2 . TRBV28 TGTGCCAGCAGGGAGGGCCAGCGGGGCTCGAACACCGGGGAGCTGTTTTTT CASREGQRGSNTGELFF
TRBJ2-1 . . TRBV7-9 TGTGCCAGCAGCCTGGGTGTAGGGGAGTTCTTC CASSLGVGEFF
TRBJ2-3 . . TRBV7-3 TGTGCCAGCAGCTTCCGGCCCGCTAGCAAGTGGGGGGTTCGCACAGATACGCAGTATTTT CASSFRPASKWGVRTDTQYF
TRBJ2-7 . . TRBV6-5 TGTGCCAGCAGACTGTCGGCAGGCGGATTTTACGAGCAGTACTTC CASRLSAGGFYEQYF
TRBJ1-4 TRBD1 once TRBV19 TGTGCCGCGAGGGGACAGTCTGAAAAACTGTTTTTT CAARGQSEKLFF
TRBJ2-1 . once TRBV7-6 TGTGCCAGCAGCTTAGTCGGCGGCGGGCAGGTAGTTATCGATGAGCAGTTCTTC CASSLVGGGQVVIDEQFF
TRBJ1-3 . . TRBV5-4 TGTGCCAGCAGCTTGCGAGGGATTTGGCCTAGCTCTGGAAACACCATATATTTT CASSLRGIWPSSGNTIYF
TRBJ2-3 . once TRBV7-2 TGTGCCAGCAGCTTGACGGTAGGGGGGACAGATACGCAGTATTTT CASSLTVGGTDTQYF
TRBJ1-5 . once TRBV28 TGTGCCAGCAGTCGAAGGGCGTTTAGCAATCAGCCCCAGCATTTT CASSRRAFSNQPQHF
TRBJ1-2 . . TRBV27 TGTGCCAGCAGTTTATCTGTTTCGGGGTCAGGGGTTGGTGGCTACACCTTC CASSLSVSGSGVGGYTF
TRBJ1-5 TRBD1 . TRBV19 TGTGCCAGTAGTATAGGGGGGACAGGGGGCATGGGCAATCAGCCCCAGCATTTT CASSIGGTGGMGNQPQHF
TRBJ2-3 TRBD1 once TRBV6-5 TGTGCCAGCAGCGGGACAGGGCCAGGCAGTACGCAGTATTTT CASSGTGPGSTQYF
TRBJ2-5 . . TRBV20-1 TGCAGACCAGGGGGGGAGACCCAGTACTTC CRPGGETQYF
TRBJ2-1 TRBD2 . TRBV11-3 TGTGCCAGCAGCTTAGGGTTTAGCGGGACCTACAATGAGCAGTTCTTC CASSLGFSGTYNEQFF
TRBJ1-1 . . TRBV7-9 TGTGCCAGCAGGACCTCAGGGGACACTGAAGCTTTCTTT CASRTSGDTEAFF
TRBJ2-7 . . TRBV6-4 TGTGCCAGCAGTGAATTTGGCCATTCCGAAACGAGCGAGCAGTACTTC CASSEFGHSETSEQYF
TRBJ1-4 TRBD1 few TRBV5-8 TGTGCCAGCAGGCTACCGGGACAGGGGAATGGGGAACTGTTTTTT CASRLPGQGNGELFF
TRBJ1-1 . . TRBV7-9 TGTGCCAGCAGCTTAACCGGGGGTTACACTGAAGCTTTCTTT CASSLTGGYTEAFF
TRBJ1-2 TRBD1 . TRBV28 TGTGCCACCCGGGACAGGGGAGACTATGGCTACACCTTC CATRDRGDYGYTF
TRBJ2-7 . . TRBV2 TGTGCCAGCACTGGGTCAGCAGCGGGTAACTTCTACGAGCAGTACTTC CASTGSAAGNFYEQYF
TRBJ2-7 . . TRBV5-6 TGTGCCAGCAGCTTGGTACCCTGGGACATATGGCACTACGAGCAGTACTTC CASSLVPWDIWHYEQYF
TRBJ1-5 . . TRBV28 TGTGCCAGCAGTACCTTCGGAAGGGACAACCCCTACCCTATTAGCAATCAGCCCCAGCATTTT CASSTFGRDNPYPISNQPQHF
TRBJ1-5 . . TRBV2 TGTGCCAGCAGTGAAGGGAATCAGCCCCAGCATTTT CASSEGNQPQHF
TRBJ2-1 . . TRBV7-9 TGTGCCAGCTCCGGGACATTCCAACCGCTGGGGCTCCACAATGAGCAGTTCTTC CASSGTFQPLGLHNEQFF
TRBJ1-5 . . TRBV27 TGTGCCAGTTCCACGGGAGACGGCAATCAGCCCCAGCATTTT CASSTGDGNQPQHF
TRBJ1-3 . . TRBV11-2 TGTGCCAGCAGCCTGCGACGGGGGCTCCCCAGAAACACCATATATTTT CASSLRRGLPRNTIYF
TRBJ1-2 . . TRBV28 TGTGCCAGCAGTCAAAACCAGGGTGACGGCTACACCTTC CASSQNQGDGYTF
TRBJ1-2 . . TRBV7-2 TGTGCCAGCAGCTCTCGACAGCCCTATCCCTATGGCTACACCTTC CASSSRQPYPYGYTF
TRBJ1-2 . once TRBV1 TGCACCAGCAGCCAAGATCTAAATGGCTACACCTTC CTSSQDLNGYTF
TRBJ2-2 . . TRBV21-1 TGTGCCAGCGCAGCAAATAATGGGCTGACCGGGGAGCTGTTTTTT CASAANNGLTGELFF
TRBJ1-2 . . TRBV28 TGTGCCAGTCACCGGGACACATCCTATGGCTACACCTTC CASHRDTSYGYTF
TRBJ1-4 TRBD1 . TRBV28 TGTGCCAGCAGTCCCAGGGGGCTCCGGGAAAAACTGTTTTTT CASSPRGLREKLFF
TRBJ2-6 . . TRBV27 TGTGCCAGCAGTTTAGGGGTTCCTCTCTCTGGGGCCAACGTCCTGACTTTC CASSLGVPLSGANVLTF
TRBJ2-7 TRBD1 . TRBV7-8 TGTGCCAGCAGCTTAGGAAGGGACAGAACCTACGAGCAGTACTTC CASSLGRDRTYEQYF